The sequence of this T cell receptor beta chain was determined in a study of control samples from healthy donors and cancer patients. The method was immunoSEQ multiplex PCR; TCRdb's version includes in-frame clones alone and lacks a portion of them. The data show about 190,000 clones, over 80% seen once. With 6 bases clipped from V and 1 base from J, the junction kept 8 bases outside the gene matches. Germline V gene data show CDR1 as SGHRS and CDR2 as YFSETQ. The CDR3 sequence is 15 residues long. Only one count was recorded for this clone. This TCR derives from a man aged 18 to 35 in good health. The genes are TRBV5-1 and TRBJ2-3; 7 bases are shared with TRBD2. The sequencing sample was made of blood. The CDR3 loop reads CASTFGGYRTDTQYF. CDR3 bases: TGCGCCAGCACCTTCGGGGGGTACCGCACAGATACGCAGTATTTT.